This T cell receptor beta chain was obtained from a study of OX40 agonist ivuxolimab in advanced cancers. Study as a whole: Each dose-escalation patient presented with hepatocellular carcinoma, melanoma, renal cell or head and neck cancer. It was permissible to have had prior anti-PD-1, anti-PD-L1 or anti-CTLA-4 therapy, and approximately 38% had some. Partial responses were achieved by three patients: one hepatocellular carcinoma, two cutaneous melanoma.

Profiled with immunoSEQ multiplex PCR; TCRdb holds only in-frame clones, not every one. The profile shows around 95,000 clones, around 91% of them singletons. Samples were taken at baseline and on day 1 of cycles 4 and 7. The sequenced sample was CD4+ or CD8+ T cells sorted from blood, obtained in a trial of the OX40 agonist ivuxolimab. The receptor comes from an adult with an advanced solid tumor such as melanoma, head and neck, liver or kidney cancer.

CDR3 DNA: TGTGCCAGCAGCTTAGATCTCGGTTCCTACGAGCAGTACTTC. It is translated as CASSLDLGSYEQYF. The chain uses TRBV11-2 and TRBJ2-7; no definite D call. CDR1 and CDR2 (germline): SGHAT, FQNNGV. Trimming stripped 0 bases from V and 1 base from J, with 7 bases between. CDR3 size: 14 residues.